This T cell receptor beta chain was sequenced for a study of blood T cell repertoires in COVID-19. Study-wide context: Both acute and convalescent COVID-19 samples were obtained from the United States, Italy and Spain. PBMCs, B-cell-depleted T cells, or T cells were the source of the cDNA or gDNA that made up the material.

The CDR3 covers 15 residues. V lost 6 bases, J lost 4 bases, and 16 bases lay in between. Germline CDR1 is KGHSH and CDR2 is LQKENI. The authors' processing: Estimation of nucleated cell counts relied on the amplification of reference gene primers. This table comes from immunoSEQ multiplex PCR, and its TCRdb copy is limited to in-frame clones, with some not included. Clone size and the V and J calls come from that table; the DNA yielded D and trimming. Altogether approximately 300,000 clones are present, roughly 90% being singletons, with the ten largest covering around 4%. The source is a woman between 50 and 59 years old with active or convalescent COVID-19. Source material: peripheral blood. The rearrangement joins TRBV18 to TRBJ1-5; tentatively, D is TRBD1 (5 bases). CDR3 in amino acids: CASSLSGSPNQPQHF. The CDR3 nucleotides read TGTGCCAGCTCCCTGTCAGGGTCCCCTAATCAGCCCCAGCATTTT.